This T cell receptor (beta chain) was profiled in a study of shared T cell receptors in the human thymus (dated by TCRdb to about 2021). Context from the whole study: The study examined how the human thymus generates shared, self-reactive T-cell receptor alpha chains.

As encoded in the germline V gene, CDR1 is SGHTA while CDR2 is FQGNSA. V lost 3 bases and J lost 5 bases; the stretch between them is 14 bases long. Counted from cysteine to phenylalanine, this CDR3 has 14 amino acids. Of all the DNA, just the CDR3 is kept, 42 bases in frame from base 1. Of note for this clone: Its specific antigen is unknown. No qualities accompany the bases; no much larger clone lies one base away.

Libraries came from the immunoSEQ multiplex PCR assay. Here the immuneACCESS table is served through TCRdb, limited to in-frame sequences with V and J called. Missing clones are a known gap in these copies; in checked studies unresolved V genes cover under half, and the rest lacks a known reason. The sample includes roughly 68,000 clones, with roughly 96% observed a single time. The top ten clonotypes cover around 0.033% of the sample. This receptor was obtained from a human donor. Specimen: thymocytes. The sequence links TRBV7-2 to TRBJ2-7; D gene: possibly TRBD2, on 7 matching bases. The nucleotides are TGTGCCAGCAGCTTGGGGGGGCTCCTCCACGAGCAGTACTTC. Its product reads: CASSLGGLLHEQYF.